The TCR beta chain described here comes from a study of T cells expressing NK-cell markers. The study, taken as a whole, reports: HCMV specificity of the expanded NKG2C+ T cell clones was not established.

As regards this clonotype: What it binds is unknown.

TCRdb re-called the 5' RACE reads and catalogs CDR3 proteins one per entry, DNA excluded. The specimen's table records 350,000 to 500,000 distinct CDR3 sequences. Per germline, CDR1 LNHNV and CDR2 YYDKDF (reference sequence). The CDR3 covers 15 residues. The sample was blood T cells: a sorted CD56 or NKG2C T cell subset, CD4+ or CD8+ T cells, or bulk PBMC T cells (not recorded which). The origin of this receptor is a woman aged 18-69 years in good health. V gene TRBV15 combines with J gene TRBJ2-2; TCRdb reports TRBD1, a call that lacks DNA to check it against. CDR3 amino acids: CATSSDGGNTGELFF.